One T cell receptor beta chain is described in this entry. TCRdb's table, derived via immunoSEQ multiplex PCR, lists solely in-frame clones and lacks some. The sample yields about 170,000 clones, about 91% seen once. Trimming pared 0 bases from V and 7 bases from J, leaving 8 bases between. Germline values: CDR1 SGHRS, CDR2 YFSETQ. This CDR3 is 13 amino acids long. The sample belongs to a study of control samples from healthy donors and cancer patients. Specimen: blood. This TCR was recovered from a woman aged 40 to 50 in good health. The chain has TRBV5-1 and TRBJ2-1, with D unresolved. CDR3: CASSLGTANEQFF. The CDR3 DNA follows: TGCGCCAGCAGCTTGGGGACCGCGAATGAGCAGTTCTTC. Full variable domain (rest looked up from reference TRBV5-1 and TRBJ2-1): KAGVTQTPRYLIKTRGQQVTLSCSPISGHRSVSWYQQTPGQGLQFLFEYFSETQRNKGNFPGRFSGRQFSNSRSEMNVSTLELGDSALYLCASSLGTANEQFFGPGTRLTVL.